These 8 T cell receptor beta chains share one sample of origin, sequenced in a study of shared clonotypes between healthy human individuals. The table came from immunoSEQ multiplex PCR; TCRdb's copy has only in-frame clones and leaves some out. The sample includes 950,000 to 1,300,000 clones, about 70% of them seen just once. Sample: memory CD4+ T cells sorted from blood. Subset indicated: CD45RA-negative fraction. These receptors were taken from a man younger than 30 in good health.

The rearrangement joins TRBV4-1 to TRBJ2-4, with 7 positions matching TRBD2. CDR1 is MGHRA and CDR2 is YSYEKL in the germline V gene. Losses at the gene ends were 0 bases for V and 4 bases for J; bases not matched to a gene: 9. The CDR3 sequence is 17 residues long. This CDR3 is CASSQDLVSSGKNIQYF. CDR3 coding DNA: TGCGCCAGCAGCCAAGACCTCGTCTCTAGCGGAAAAAACATTCAGTACTTC.

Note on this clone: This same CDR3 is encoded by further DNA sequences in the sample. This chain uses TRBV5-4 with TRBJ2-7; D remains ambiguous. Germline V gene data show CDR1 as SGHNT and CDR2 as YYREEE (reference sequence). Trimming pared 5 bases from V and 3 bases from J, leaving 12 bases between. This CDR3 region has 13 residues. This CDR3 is CASSLDGFYEQYF. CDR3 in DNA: TGTGCCAGCAGTCTGGACGGATTCTACGAGCAGTACTTC.

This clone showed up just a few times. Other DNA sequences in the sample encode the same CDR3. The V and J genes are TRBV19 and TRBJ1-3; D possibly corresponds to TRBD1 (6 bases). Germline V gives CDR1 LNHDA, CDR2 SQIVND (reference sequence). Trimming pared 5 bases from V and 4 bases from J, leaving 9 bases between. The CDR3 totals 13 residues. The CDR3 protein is CASSEQGGNTIYF. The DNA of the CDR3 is TGTGCCAGTAGTGAACAGGGCGGAAACACCATATATTTT.

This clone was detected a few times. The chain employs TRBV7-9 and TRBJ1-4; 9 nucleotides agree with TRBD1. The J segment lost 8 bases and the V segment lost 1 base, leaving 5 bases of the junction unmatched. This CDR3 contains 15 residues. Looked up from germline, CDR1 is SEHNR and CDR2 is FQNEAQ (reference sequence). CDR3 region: CASSLGDRVKEKLFF. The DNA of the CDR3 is TGTGCCAGCAGCTTAGGGGACAGGGTAAAGGAAAAACTGTTTTTT.

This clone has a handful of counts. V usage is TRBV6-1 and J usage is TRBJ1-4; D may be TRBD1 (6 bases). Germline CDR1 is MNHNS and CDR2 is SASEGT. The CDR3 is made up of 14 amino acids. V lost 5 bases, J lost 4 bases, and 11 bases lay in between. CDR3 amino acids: CASSTGTNNEKLFF. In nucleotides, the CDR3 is TGTGCCAGCAGTACAGGGACCAATAATGAAAAACTGTTTTTT.

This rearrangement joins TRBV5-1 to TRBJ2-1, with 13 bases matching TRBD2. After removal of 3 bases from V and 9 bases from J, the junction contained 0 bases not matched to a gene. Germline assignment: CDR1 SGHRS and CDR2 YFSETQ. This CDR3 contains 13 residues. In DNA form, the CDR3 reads TGCGCCAGCAGCTGGACTAGCGGGGGTGAGCAGTTCTTC. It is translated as CASSWTSGGEQFF.

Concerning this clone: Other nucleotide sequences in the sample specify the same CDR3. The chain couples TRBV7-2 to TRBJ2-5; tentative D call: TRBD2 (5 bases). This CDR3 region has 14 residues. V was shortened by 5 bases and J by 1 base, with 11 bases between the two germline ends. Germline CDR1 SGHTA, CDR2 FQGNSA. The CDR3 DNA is TGTGCCAGCAGCCTGAACCGGGGCCAAGAGACCCAGTACTTC. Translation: CASSLNRGQETQYF. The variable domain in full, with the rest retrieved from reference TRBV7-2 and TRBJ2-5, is GAGVSQSPSNKVTEKGKDVELRCDPISGHTALYWYRQSLGQGLEFLIYFQGNSAPDKSGLPSDRFSAERTGGSVSTLTIQRTQQEDSAVYLCASSLNRGQETQYFGPGTRLLVL.

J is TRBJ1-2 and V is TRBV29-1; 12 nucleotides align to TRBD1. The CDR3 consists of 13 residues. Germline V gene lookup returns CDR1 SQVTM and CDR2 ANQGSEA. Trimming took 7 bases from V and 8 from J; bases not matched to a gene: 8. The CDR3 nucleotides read TGCAGCGGATCTACCGGGACAGGGGGCGGCTACACCTTC. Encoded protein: CSGSTGTGGGYTF.